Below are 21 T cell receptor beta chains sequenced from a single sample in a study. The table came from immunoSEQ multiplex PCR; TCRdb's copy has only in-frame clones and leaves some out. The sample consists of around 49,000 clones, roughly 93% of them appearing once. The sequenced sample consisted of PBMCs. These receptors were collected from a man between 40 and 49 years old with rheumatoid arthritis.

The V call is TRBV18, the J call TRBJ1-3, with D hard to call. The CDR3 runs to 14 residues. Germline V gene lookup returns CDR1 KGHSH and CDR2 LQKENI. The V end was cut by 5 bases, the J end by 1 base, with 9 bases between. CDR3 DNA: TGTGCCAGCTCAACCGAACCATCTGGAAACACCATATATTTT. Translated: CASSTEPSGNTIYF.

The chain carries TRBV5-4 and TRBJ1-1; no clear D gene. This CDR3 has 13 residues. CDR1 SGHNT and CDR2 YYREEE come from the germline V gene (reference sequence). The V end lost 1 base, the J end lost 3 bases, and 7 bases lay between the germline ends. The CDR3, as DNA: TGTGCCAGCAGCTTGTGGACGGACACTGAAGCTTTCTTT. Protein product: CASSLWTDTEAFF.

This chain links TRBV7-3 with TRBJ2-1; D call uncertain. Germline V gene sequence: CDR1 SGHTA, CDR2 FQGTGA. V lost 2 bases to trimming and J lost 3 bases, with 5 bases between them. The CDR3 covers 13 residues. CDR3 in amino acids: CASSLDDYNEQFF. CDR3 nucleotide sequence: TGTGCCAGCAGCTTAGACGACTACAATGAGCAGTTCTTC. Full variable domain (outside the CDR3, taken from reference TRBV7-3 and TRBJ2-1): GAGVSQTPSNKVTEKGKYVELRCDPISGHTALYWYRQSLGQGPEFLIYFQGTGAADDSGLPNDRFFAVRPEGSVSTLKIQRTERGDSAVYLCASSLDDYNEQFFGPGTRLTVL.

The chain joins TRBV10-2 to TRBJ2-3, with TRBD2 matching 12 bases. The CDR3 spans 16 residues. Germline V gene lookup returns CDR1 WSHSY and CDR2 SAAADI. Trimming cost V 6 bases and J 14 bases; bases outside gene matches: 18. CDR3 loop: CASSDGTSGSTTPGYF. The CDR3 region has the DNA TGCGCCAGCAGCGACGGGACTAGCGGGTCTACCACGCCGGGGTATTTT.

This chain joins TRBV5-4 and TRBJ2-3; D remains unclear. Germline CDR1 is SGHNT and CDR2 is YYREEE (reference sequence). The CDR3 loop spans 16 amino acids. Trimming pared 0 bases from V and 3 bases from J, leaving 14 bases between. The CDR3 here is CASSLGFGRRTDTQYF. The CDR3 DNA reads TGTGCCAGCAGCTTGGGATTTGGGCGGAGAACAGATACGCAGTATTTT.

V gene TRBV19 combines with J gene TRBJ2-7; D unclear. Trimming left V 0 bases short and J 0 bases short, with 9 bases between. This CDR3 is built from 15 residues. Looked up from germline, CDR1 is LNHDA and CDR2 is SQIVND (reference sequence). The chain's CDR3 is CASSIDRRSSYEQYF. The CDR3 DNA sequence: TGTGCCAGTAGTATAGATCGGCGGAGCTCCTACGAGCAGTACTTC.

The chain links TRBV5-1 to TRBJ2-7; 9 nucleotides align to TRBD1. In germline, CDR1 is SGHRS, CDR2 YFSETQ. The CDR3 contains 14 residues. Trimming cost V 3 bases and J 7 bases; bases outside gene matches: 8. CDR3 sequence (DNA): TGCGCCAGCAGCTCCGGGACAGGGTTTACAGAGCAGTACTTC. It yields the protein CASSSGTGFTEQYF.

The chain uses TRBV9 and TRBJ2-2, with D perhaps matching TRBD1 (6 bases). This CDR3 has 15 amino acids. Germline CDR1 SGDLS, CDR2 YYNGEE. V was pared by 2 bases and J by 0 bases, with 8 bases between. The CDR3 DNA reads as TGTGCCAGCAGCGTTACAGGGTCGAACACCGGGGAGCTGTTTTTT. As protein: CASSVTGSNTGELFF.

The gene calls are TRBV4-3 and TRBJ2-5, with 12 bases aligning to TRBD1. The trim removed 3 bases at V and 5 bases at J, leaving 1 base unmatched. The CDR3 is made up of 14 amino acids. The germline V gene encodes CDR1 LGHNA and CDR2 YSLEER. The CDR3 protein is CASSQGTGGETQYF. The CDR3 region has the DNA TGCGCCAGCAGCCAGGGGACAGGGGGCGAGACCCAGTACTTC.

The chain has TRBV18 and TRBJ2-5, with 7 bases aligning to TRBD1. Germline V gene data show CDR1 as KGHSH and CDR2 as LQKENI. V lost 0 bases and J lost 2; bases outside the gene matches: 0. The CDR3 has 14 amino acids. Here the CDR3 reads CASSPPGQQETQYF. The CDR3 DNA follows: TGTGCCAGCTCACCACCGGGACAGCAAGAGACCCAGTACTTC.

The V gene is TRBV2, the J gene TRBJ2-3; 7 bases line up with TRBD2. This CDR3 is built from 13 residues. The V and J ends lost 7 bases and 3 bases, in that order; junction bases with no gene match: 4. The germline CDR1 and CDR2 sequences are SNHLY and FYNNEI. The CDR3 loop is CASIPGRTDTQYF. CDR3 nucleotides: TGTGCCAGCATCCCCGGGAGGACAGATACGCAGTATTTT.

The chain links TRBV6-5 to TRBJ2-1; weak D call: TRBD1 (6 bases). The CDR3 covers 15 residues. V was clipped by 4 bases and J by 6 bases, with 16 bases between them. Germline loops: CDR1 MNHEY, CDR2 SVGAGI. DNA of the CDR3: TGTGCCAGCAGTTTCGACAGGACTCGGAGCAATGAGCAGTTCTTC. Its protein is CASSFDRTRSNEQFF.

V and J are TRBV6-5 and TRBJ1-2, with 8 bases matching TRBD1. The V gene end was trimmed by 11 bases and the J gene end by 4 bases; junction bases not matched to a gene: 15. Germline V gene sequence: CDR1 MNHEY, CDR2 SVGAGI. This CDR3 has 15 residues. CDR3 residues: CAVWENYRGGYGYTF. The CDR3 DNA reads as TGTGCCGTGTGGGAAAACTACAGGGGGGGCTATGGCTACACCTTC.

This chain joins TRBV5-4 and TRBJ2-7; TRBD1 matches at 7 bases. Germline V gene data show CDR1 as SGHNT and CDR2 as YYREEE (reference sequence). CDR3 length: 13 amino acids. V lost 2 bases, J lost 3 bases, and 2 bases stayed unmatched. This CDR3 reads CASSFRDSYEQYF. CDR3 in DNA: TGTGCCAGCAGCTTCCGGGACAGCTACGAGCAGTACTTC.

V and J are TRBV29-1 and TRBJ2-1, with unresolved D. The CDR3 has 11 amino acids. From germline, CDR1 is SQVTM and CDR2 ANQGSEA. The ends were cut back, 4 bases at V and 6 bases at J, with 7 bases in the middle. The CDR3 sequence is CSVGVFNEQFF. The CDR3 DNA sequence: TGCAGCGTTGGGGTCTTCAATGAGCAGTTCTTC.

The CDR3 DNA reads as TGTGCCAGCAGCTTACGACAGGGGCCCTACAATGAGCAGTTCTTC. Amino acids: CASSLRQGPYNEQFF. The chain carries TRBV7-2 and TRBJ2-1; 8 bases are shared with TRBD1. Unmatched junction bases numbered 2, after V lost 2 bases and J lost 2 bases. CDR3 size: 15 residues. CDR1 SGHTA and CDR2 FQGNSA come from the germline V gene. The full variable domain, with the rest looked up from reference TRBV7-2 and TRBJ2-1, is GAGVSQSPSNKVTEKGKDVELRCDPISGHTALYWYRQSLGQGLEFLIYFQGNSAPDKSGLPSDRFSAERTGGSVSTLTIQRTQQEDSAVYLCASSLRQGPYNEQFFGPGTRLTVL.

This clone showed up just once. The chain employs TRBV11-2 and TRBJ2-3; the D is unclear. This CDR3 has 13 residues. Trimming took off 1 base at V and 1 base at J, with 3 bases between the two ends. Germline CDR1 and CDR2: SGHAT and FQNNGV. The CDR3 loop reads CASSLGGTDTQYF. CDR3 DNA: TGTGCCAGCAGCTTAGGGGGCACAGATACGCAGTATTTT. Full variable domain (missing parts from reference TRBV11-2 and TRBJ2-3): EAGVAQSPRYKIIEKRQSVAFWCNPISGHATLYWYQQILGQGPKLLIQFQNNGVVDDSQLPKDRFSAERLKGVDSTLKIQPAKLEDSAVYLCASSLGGTDTQYFGPGTRLTVL.

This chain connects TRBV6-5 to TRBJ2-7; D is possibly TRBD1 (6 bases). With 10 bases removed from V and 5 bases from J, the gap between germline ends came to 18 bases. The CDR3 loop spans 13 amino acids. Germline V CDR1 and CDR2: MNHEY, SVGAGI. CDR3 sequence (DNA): TGTGCCACGCTCCCGAGGGGGTTACACGAGCAGTACTTC. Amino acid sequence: CATLPRGLHEQYF.

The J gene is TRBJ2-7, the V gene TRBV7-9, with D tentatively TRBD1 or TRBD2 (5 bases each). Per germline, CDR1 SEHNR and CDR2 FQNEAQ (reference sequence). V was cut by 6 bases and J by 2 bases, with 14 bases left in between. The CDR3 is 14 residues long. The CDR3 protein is CASRPGRLTYEQYF. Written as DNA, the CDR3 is TGTGCCAGCAGGCCGGGACGGCTTACCTACGAGCAGTACTTC.

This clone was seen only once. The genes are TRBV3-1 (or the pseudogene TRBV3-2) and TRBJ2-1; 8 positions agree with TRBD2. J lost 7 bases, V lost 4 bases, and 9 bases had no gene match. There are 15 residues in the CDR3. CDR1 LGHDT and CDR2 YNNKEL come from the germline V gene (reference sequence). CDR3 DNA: TGTGCCAGCAGCCTTCGACTAGCGCTTGGAAATGAGCAGTTCTTC. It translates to CASSLRLALGNEQFF.

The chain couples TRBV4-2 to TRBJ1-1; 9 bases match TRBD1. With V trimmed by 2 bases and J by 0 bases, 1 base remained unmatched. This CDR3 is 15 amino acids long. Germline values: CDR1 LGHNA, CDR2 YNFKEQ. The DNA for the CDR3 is TGTGCCAGCAGCCAACGGACAGGGGTGAACACTGAAGCTTTCTTT. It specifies CASSQRTGVNTEAFF.